This T cell receptor beta chain was obtained from a study of T cell repertoires in cytomegalovirus infection. The wider study: Matching HLA type and CMV infection were both indicated by public TCR beta signatures. Study-level results: The cumulative frequency of public TCR beta families identified carriers of CMV plus the relevant HLA.

V gave up 1 base and J gave up 0 bases, with 7 bases separating them. CDR3 length equals 14 residues. In germline, CDR1 is SGHKS, CDR2 YYEKEE (reference sequence). TCRdb processed the reads anew with MiXCR; each CDR3 protein has one entry. Altogether approximately 290,000 distinct CDR3 sequences are present, around 25% being singletons, with the ten largest covering about 15%. The sample holds many counts of this clonotype. The antigen is unknown. The sequence was obtained from a human donor in good health (CMV status not recorded). Some clones in this sample may be carry-over from other donors' samples. Sequenced: PBMCs. V is TRBV5-5 and J is TRBJ1-1; no clear D. CDR3 protein: CASSLSLLNTEAFF. The CDR3 nucleotides read TGTGCCAGCAGCTTGAGCTTATTGAACACTGAAGCTTTCTTT. The full variable domain, with the rest looked up from reference TRBV5-5 and TRBJ1-1, is DAGVTQSPTHLIKTRGQQVTLRCSPISGHKSVSWYQQVLGQGPQFIFQYYEKEERGRGNFPDRFSARQFPNYSSELNVNALLLGDSALYLCASSLSLLNTEAFFGQGTRLTVV.